Shown below are 21 T cell receptor beta chains from a single sample sequenced in a study of OX40 agonist ivuxolimab in advanced cancers. The repertoire was sequenced with immunoSEQ multiplex PCR; TCRdb's copy has only in-frame clones and lacks some. This sample carries about 32,000 clones, about 93% of them seen once, and the ten largest clones take over 4%. The specimen was CD4+ or CD8+ T cells sorted from blood, collected in a trial of the OX40 agonist ivuxolimab. The source is an adult with an advanced solid tumor such as melanoma, head and neck, liver or kidney cancer.

This CDR3 is CASSLELASSYNEQFF. CDR3 bases: TGTGCCAGCAGTTTAGAACTAGCGAGCTCCTACAATGAGCAGTTCTTC. The chain recombines TRBV28 with TRBJ2-1; the match to TRBD2 covers 7 bases. Germline V lookup: CDR1 MDHEN, CDR2 SYDVKM. Trimming at V came to 2 bases and at J to 0 bases, leaving 4 bases not matched to a gene. The CDR3 length is 16 residues.

The chain is built from TRBV15 and TRBJ2-2; TRBD1 matches 9 bases. V gave up 4 bases and J gave up 7 bases; unmatched junction bases: 7. The V gene's germline CDR1 is LNHNV and CDR2 YYDKDF (reference sequence). This CDR3 contains 15 residues. As DNA, the CDR3 is TGTGCCACCAGCAACTTACAGGGGGCAGGCGGGGAGCTGTTTTTT. Protein sequence: CATSNLQGAGGELFF.

This chain uses TRBV27 with TRBJ2-2; D perhaps matches TRBD1 (5 bases). Germline lookup yields CDR1 MNHEY and CDR2 SMNVEV (reference sequence). The V gene lost 2 bases and the J gene lost 13 bases, with 17 bases spanning the gap. This CDR3 contains 14 residues. The DNA of the CDR3 is TGTGCCAGCAGTTTAATCCCACCCATTACAGGGCTGTTTTTT. Translating it yields CASSLIPPITGLFF.

The CDR3 DNA reads TGTGCCAGCAGCCCTACAGGGGCTGCGGTCGCGAACACCGGGGAGCTGTTTTTT. Translated: CASSPTGAAVANTGELFF. The chain couples TRBV14 to TRBJ2-2; 7 nucleotides agree with TRBD1. In germline, CDR1 is SGHDN, CDR2 FVKESK. The CDR3 spans 18 residues. V shed 4 bases and J 0 bases; nucleotides not matched to a gene: 11.

The V call is TRBV7-8, the J call TRBJ2-2; 9 bases line up with TRBD1. The CDR3 length is 15 residues. With 5 bases clipped from V and 5 bases from J, the junction kept 6 bases outside the gene matches. Germline loops: CDR1 SGHVS, CDR2 FQNEAQ. CDR3 sequence (DNA): TGTGCCAGCAGCGTACAGGGGGCGTATACCGGGGAGCTGTTTTTT. Translating gives CASSVQGAYTGELFF. The full variable domain, rest sourced from reference TRBV7-8 and TRBJ2-2, is GAGVSQSPRYKVAKRGQDVALRCDPISGHVSLFWYQQALGQGPEFLTYFQNEAQLDKSGLPSDRFFAERPEGSVSTLKIQRTQQEDSAVYLCASSVQGAYTGELFFGEGSRLTVL.

The rearrangement links TRBV19 to TRBJ2-1; the match to TRBD2 covers 9 bases. Germline-derived CDR1 and CDR2 are LNHDA and SQIVND (reference sequence). J gave up 8 bases and V 7 bases, and 6 bases lay outside the gene matches. The length of the CDR3 is 13 residues. CDR3 in amino acids: CASTPAGGYEQFF. DNA of the CDR3: TGTGCCAGTACCCCGGCGGGAGGGTATGAGCAGTTCTTC.

This clone is a singleton in its sample. The chain joins TRBV27 to TRBJ2-1; possible D gene TRBD2, 6 bases. Germline-derived CDR1 and CDR2 are MNHEY and SMNVEV (reference sequence). The CDR3 loop spans 16 amino acids. Between the trimmed V and J ends, which lost 3 bases and 6 bases, there was a span of 18 bases. CDR3 region: CASSFQTDPGGNEQFF. For the CDR3, the DNA is TGTGCCAGCAGTTTCCAAACCGACCCCGGGGGCAATGAGCAGTTCTTC.

The V gene is TRBV6-5, the J gene TRBJ2-2; no definite D call. Germline-derived CDR1 and CDR2 are MNHEY and SVGAGI. This CDR3 has 13 residues. The ends were cut back, 0 bases at V and 7 bases at J, with 6 bases in the middle. Here the CDR3 DNA reads TGTGCCAGCAGTTACTCGATTGGCGGGGAGCTGTTTTTT. Its translation: CASSYSIGGELFF.

The chain is built from TRBV5-8 and TRBJ2-2; no definite D call. The germline V and J ends were trimmed by 3 bases and 6 bases, with 3 bases remaining between them. The CDR3 sequence is 11 residues long. Germline V gene lookup returns CDR1 SGHTS and CDR2 YDEGEE. CDR3 amino acids: CASSWPGELFF. The CDR3 DNA reads as TGTGCCAGCAGCTGGCCCGGGGAGCTGTTTTTT.

This rearrangement joins TRBV15 to TRBJ1-4, with unresolved D. The germline V and J ends were trimmed by 5 bases and 0 bases, with 10 bases remaining between them. Germline CDR1 is LNHNV and CDR2 is YYDKDF (reference sequence). The length of the CDR3 is 15 residues. The CDR3 DNA reads TGTGCCACCAGCGCCACAACGGCAACTAATGAAAAACTGTTTTTT. The encoded protein is CATSATTATNEKLFF.

The chain uses TRBV9 and TRBJ2-7; the D is unclear. The germline CDR1 and CDR2 sequences are SGDLS and YYNGEE. The CDR3 has 15 amino acids. V lost 3 bases and J 3 bases, leaving 16 bases between the germline ends. As DNA, the CDR3 is TGTGCCAGCAGCGCCTCGGATTCAACACTCTACGAGCAGTACTTC. Translated, it gives CASSASDSTLYEQYF.

The rearrangement joins TRBV27 to TRBJ2-1; D may be TRBD2 (5 bases). CDR3 length: 15 residues. Trimming left V 0 bases short and J 0 bases short, with 6 bases between. The germline gives CDR1 MNHEY, CDR2 SMNVEV (reference sequence). CDR3 in DNA: TGTGCCAGCAGTTTATCAGGGAGCTCCTACAATGAGCAGTTCTTC. This encodes CASSLSGSSYNEQFF.

The rearrangement uses TRBV4-1 and TRBJ1-1, with TRBD1 identical over 7 bases. The CDR3 has 16 amino acids. Germline values: CDR1 MGHRA, CDR2 YSYEKL. With V trimmed by 1 base and J by 0 bases, 5 bases remained unmatched. DNA for the CDR3: TGCGCCAGCAGCCAAGGAGGGGGCCACATGAACACTGAAGCTTTCTTT. Its translation is CASSQGGGHMNTEAFF.

The chain recombines TRBV4-1 with TRBJ2-3; 10 nucleotides agree with TRBD2. This CDR3 comprises 19 residues. Germline V gene data show CDR1 as MGHRA and CDR2 as YSYEKL. V shed 3 bases, J shed 0 bases, and the junction held 12 bases outside the gene matches. The CDR3, as DNA: TGCGCCAGCAGCCAGGTCCTAGCGGGGGTCTCGACTAGCACAGATACGCAGTATTTT. Amino acid sequence: CASSQVLAGVSTSTDTQYF.

Remarks on this clone: This sample also contains other DNA sequences that code for the same CDR3. The CDR3 coding sequence is TGTGCCAGCAGCCCGGGACCTAACTACGAGCAGTACGTC. It translates to CASSPGPNYEQYV. V is TRBV7-6 and J is TRBJ2-7; D may match TRBD1 or TRBD2 (5 bases each). The CDR3 extends over 13 amino acids. V dropped 5 bases and J dropped 3 bases, with 11 bases sitting between them. CDR1 and CDR2 (germline): SGHVS, FNYEAQ.

The chain employs TRBV6-1 and TRBJ2-7, with 7 bases aligning to TRBD1. In germline, CDR1 is MNHNS, CDR2 SASEGT. V lost 4 bases to trimming and J lost 2 bases; unmatched junction nucleotides: 8. This CDR3 is 15 amino acids long. As DNA, the CDR3 is TGTGCCAGCAGTGGATCGGGACAGACCACCTACGAGCAGTACTTC. It translates to CASSGSGQTTYEQYF.

The V call is TRBV5-1, the J call TRBJ2-2; D might be TRBD1 (5 bases). This CDR3 region has 14 residues. The ends were cut back, 5 bases at V and 4 bases at J, with 12 bases in the middle. Germline values: CDR1 SGHRS, CDR2 YFSETQ. The CDR3 loop reads CASRQEQITGELFF. CDR3 DNA: TGCGCCAGCAGACAGGAGCAGATCACCGGGGAGCTGTTTTTT. The variable domain in full, completed from reference TRBV5-1 and TRBJ2-2, reads KAGVTQTPRYLIKTRGQQVTLSCSPISGHRSVSWYQQTPGQGLQFLFEYFSETQRNKGNFPGRFSGRQFSNSRSEMNVSTLELGDSALYLCASRQEQITGELFFGEGSRLTVL.

The genes are TRBV9 and TRBJ2-1, with D possibly matching TRBD1 (5 bases). The CDR3 runs to 16 residues. The V gene lost 0 bases and the J gene lost 8 bases, with 18 bases spanning the gap. Germline assignment: CDR1 SGDLS and CDR2 YYNGEE. The CDR3 sequence: CASSVERYVDRDEQFF. CDR3 in DNA: TGTGCCAGCAGCGTAGAGAGGTATGTTGACAGAGATGAGCAGTTCTTC.

The V and J genes are TRBV7-6 and TRBJ2-3; TRBD2 aligns across 14 bases. From germline, CDR1 is SGHVS and CDR2 FNYEAQ. Trimming removed 6 bases from V and 8 bases from J; junction bases left unmatched: 10. CDR3 length: 16 amino acids. In nucleotides, the CDR3 is TGTGCCAGCAGACCGGGACTAGCGGGGGACTCAACTACGCAGTATTTT. Protein sequence: CASRPGLAGDSTTQYF.

V and J are TRBV2 and TRBJ2-7; D call uncertain. The germline V and J ends were trimmed by 8 bases and 0 bases, with 14 bases remaining between them. Per the germline V gene, CDR1 is SNHLY and CDR2 is FYNNEI. The CDR3 runs to 14 residues. DNA for the CDR3: TGTGCCAGCCTTCTACGAGACAACTCCTACGAGCAGTACGTC. This codes for CASLLRDNSYEQYV.

V is TRBV11-2 and J is TRBJ2-2, with unresolved D. This CDR3 is built from 14 residues. Germline CDR1 is SGHAT and CDR2 is FQNNGV. V lost 1 base, J lost 3 bases, and 6 bases lay in between. The CDR3 spells CASSLGSYTGELFF. DNA for the CDR3: TGTGCCAGCAGCTTAGGGAGTTACACCGGGGAGCTGTTTTTT.